The clone carrying this TCR beta chain was seen only a few times. The sample originates from a study of human T cells and chemical hapten exposure. Time point of the sample: patch test 2, 6 weeks after DPC sensitization. Noted treatment: therapeutic diphenylcyclopropenone sensitization with weekly scalp DPC. Each donor was an alopecia patient between 18 and 70 years of age who qualified for DPC. TCRdb fed the RACE reads into MiXCR, producing one record per CDR3 protein. The sample shows about 73,000 distinct CDR3 sequences, around 7.9% of them seen only once. The TCR comes from a woman aged 45-65 years with alopecia areata. Some clones in this sample may be carry-over from other donors' samples. The sample consisted of whole blood, taken in connection with sensitization to the hapten diphenylcyclopropenone (DPC).

The DNA for the CDR3 is TGTGCCAGCAGTCACCCCGGGACAGGGGGCAGGAATGAAAAACTGTTTTTT. Translating it yields CASSHPGTGGRNEKLFF. V and J are TRBV6-5 and TRBJ1-4; TRBD1 agrees at 12 bases. V gave up 5 bases and J gave up 5 bases; unmatched junction bases: 9. CDR3 length: 17 amino acids. The germline CDR1 and CDR2 sequences are MNHEY and SVGAGI.